The 14 T cell receptor beta chains given below trace back to one sample, sequenced in a study of molecular identifiers for immune sequencing clone quantification listed by TCRdb under 2018. Receptor libraries were prepared by PCR. The sequencing machine was an Illumina HiSeq 4000. TCRdb reprocessed the public reads (quality trimming at Q25 with fastp, clone calling with MiXCR) and kept in-frame beta chains. Rows merge per CDR3 protein into single entries with the most common DNA and genes. Present in this sample are around 480,000 distinct CDR3 sequences, 20% to 25% of which were seen just once. In total, the top ten clones hold more than 0.8% of the sample. The sequenced sample consisted of naive CD8+ T cells from blood, with Jurkat cell RNA spiked in. Taken with the paper, the label for cell subset or site translates to: FACS-sorted CD8+CD4-CCR7+CD45RA+ naive T cells. Receptors were obtained from a human donor in good health. Some libraries in this study had Jurkat cell RNA spiked in.

The chain has TRBV19 and TRBJ2-3; 8 bases fit TRBD2. V dropped 7 bases and J dropped 2; count of bases not matched to a gene: 8. The CDR3 is 15 amino acids. Germline V gives CDR1 LNHDA, CDR2 SQIVND (reference sequence). CDR3 residues: CASNFREGYTDTQYF. As DNA, the CDR3 is TGTGCCAGTAATTTCCGGGAGGGTTACACAGATACGCAGTATTTT.

This clonotype has only a few counts. This sequence joins TRBV6-5 and TRBJ2-7; D tentatively fits TRBD1 or TRBD2 (5 bases each). V gave up 0 bases and J gave up 2 bases, with 11 bases separating them. CDR1 MNHEY and CDR2 SVGAGI come from the germline V gene. This CDR3 region has 15 residues. The chain's CDR3 is CASSYSRDPTYEQYF. In DNA, the CDR3 is TGTGCCAGCAGTTACTCCCGGGACCCGACCTACGAGCAGTACTTC.

Comment on this clonotype: The final CDR3 position lacks the conserved phenylalanine or tryptophan, pointing to a likely read error. The chain is built from TRBV20-1 and TRBJ2-1; 11 nucleotides line up with TRBD2. This CDR3 region has 15 residues. CDR1 and CDR2 from the germline V gene are DFQATT and SNEGSKA (reference sequence). V shed 7 bases and J 8 bases; nucleotides not matched to a gene: 13. CDR3 in amino acids: CSVIPLAGGWDEQFS. CDR3 coding DNA: TGCAGTGTAATTCCCCTAGCGGGAGGATGGGATGAGCAGTTCTCC.

A note on this clonotype: A much more abundant neighbour one base away suggests this may be a read error. The chain has TRBV4-3 and TRBJ1-1, with D hard to call. Germline V CDR1 and CDR2: LGHNA, YSLEER. The V end was cut by 0 bases, the J end by 1 base, with 12 bases between. The CDR3 totals 16 residues. CDR3 loop: CASSQDRSRTNTEAFF. The CDR3 DNA reads TGCGCCAGCAGCCAAGATAGGTCGCGGACGAACACTGAAGCTTTCTTT.

This chain connects TRBV19 to TRBJ2-1; 13 bases are a match to TRBD2. The ends lost 5 bases at V and 0 bases at J; junction bases unmatched: 10. This CDR3 has 19 amino acids. CDR1 LNHDA and CDR2 SQIVND come from the germline V gene (reference sequence). DNA for the CDR3: TGTGCCAGTAGTCTCCACAGACTAGCGGGAGGACTCTCCTACAATGAGCAGTTCTTC. Translated: CASSLHRLAGGLSYNEQFF.

This chain links TRBV7-9 with TRBJ2-2, with TRBD2 matching over 14 bases. Germline V CDR1 and CDR2: SEHNR, FQNEAQ (reference sequence). The CDR3 totals 19 residues. V lost 5 bases to trimming and J lost 0 bases; unmatched junction nucleotides: 8. CDR3 sequence: CASSPGTSGSTPNTGELFF. In DNA, the CDR3 is TGTGCCAGCAGCCCCGGGACTAGCGGGAGTACGCCGAACACCGGGGAGCTGTTTTTT.

This clonotype has ten or more counts. The V and J genes are TRBV20-1 and TRBJ2-1, with D uncertain. Trimming shortened V by 0 bases and J by 6 bases, and 9 bases separated the two germline ends. CDR1 and CDR2 from the germline V gene are DFQATT and SNEGSKA (reference sequence). The CDR3 has 13 amino acids. CDR3 nucleotides: TGCAGTGCTAGAGATGGGGTGGGCAATGAGCAGTTCTTC. It codes for CSARDGVGNEQFF.

The chain has TRBV7-9 and TRBJ2-1; TRBD2 aligns across 8 bases. The CDR3 runs 15 residues. V trimming: 7 bases; J trimming: 4 bases; junction bases outside the gene matches: 9. Germline V gene data show CDR1 as SEHNR and CDR2 as FQNEAQ (reference sequence). In nucleotides, the CDR3 is TGTGCCAGCATCCCTGGGTTAGCGGGGTACAATGAGCAGTTCTTC. Translating gives CASIPGLAGYNEQFF.

This clonotype appeared many times. This sequence joins TRBV6-5 and TRBJ1-5; 8 nucleotides align to TRBD1. The CDR3 extends over 17 amino acids. The V segment lost 0 bases and the J segment 4 bases; nucleotides outside the gene matches: 8. From germline, CDR1 is MNHEY and CDR2 SVGAGI. CDR3 sequence: CASSYSTVRTGNQPQHF. CDR3 in DNA: TGTGCCAGCAGTTACTCAACCGTAAGGACAGGGAATCAGCCCCAGCATTTT.

As regards this clonotype: This may stem from a read error, because a much larger clone lies one nucleotide away. V usage is TRBV10-3 and J usage is TRBJ2-3, with TRBD1 as a possible D gene (5 bases). The DNA end is a closer match to TRBJ1-5, so the J assignment may be wrong. This CDR3 is built from 13 residues. Germline-derived CDR1 and CDR2 are ENHRY and SYGVKD. The CDR3 loop is CAISGQGPDTQHF. Here the CDR3 DNA reads TGTGCCATCAGTGGTCAGGGTCCAGATACGCAGCATTTT.

About this clonotype: One junction end does not reproduce the germline sequence, and a read error may be involved. The rearrangement joins TRBV4-3 to TRBJ2-5; TRBD2 matches 11 bases. Germline CDR1 is LGHNA and CDR2 is YSLEER. The CDR3 extends over 17 amino acids. The CDR3 is CASSQDWGLAGGETQCF. Here the CDR3 DNA reads TGCGCCAGCAGCCAAGATTGGGGCCTAGCGGGAGGAGAGACCCAGTGCTTC.

This clonotype appeared many times. The rearrangement joins TRBV12-5 to TRBJ1-1; 9 bases are shared with TRBD1. The CDR3 loop spans 14 amino acids. Germline V gene data show CDR1 as LGHNT and CDR2 as FRNRAP. V dropped 6 bases and J dropped 8; count of bases not matched to a gene: 10. This chain's CDR3 is CASGVWSGQGEAFF. As DNA, the CDR3 is TGTGCTAGTGGAGTTTGGAGTGGACAGGGGGAAGCTTTCTTT.

This clonotype was seen only a few times. The V and J genes are TRBV7-9 and TRBJ2-5, with TRBD1 matching 10 bases. V lost 4 bases, J lost 5 bases, and 7 bases stayed unmatched. This CDR3 comprises 15 residues. The germline gives CDR1 SEHNR, CDR2 FQNEAQ (reference sequence). The DNA for the CDR3 is TGTGCCAGCAGCTCTCCGGGACAGGGGCGCGAGACCCAGTACTTC. As protein: CASSSPGQGRETQYF.

This clonotype was found many times. The chain joins TRBV28 to TRBJ2-5, with 7 bases identical to TRBD2. In germline, CDR1 is MDHEN, CDR2 SYDVKM. CDR3 size: 14 residues. Losses at the gene ends were 3 bases for V and 4 bases for J; bases not matched to a gene: 5. DNA for the CDR3: TGTGCCAGCAGTTTTCTTGCGGGAGTAGAGACCCAGTACTTC. Protein product: CASSFLAGVETQYF.